This TCR beta chain is drawn from a study of regulatory T cells in long-lasting Graves disease. Indicated time point: newly diagnosed GD, antithyroid drugs for less than 3 months. PBMC-extracted RNA yielded the TCR library. According to the study, TCR beta libraries were built with iRepertoire HTBI primers and CDR3-region Arm-PCR. From the multiplex PCR reads, TCRdb called clonotypes with MiXCR, one entry per CDR3 protein. Of 200,000 to 250,000 distinct CDR3 sequences in the sample, roughly a fifth were seen once. This clonotype has a count of ten or more. The germline V gene has CDR1 KGHDR and CDR2 SFDVKD. The CDR3 loop spans 16 amino acids. V gave up 4 bases and J gave up 0 bases; unmatched junction bases: 4. This same sample was also taken into another study, of T cells in Graves' hyperthyroidism and ophthalmopathy.

V is TRBV24-1 and J is TRBJ2-1; 8 bases align to TRBD2. The TCR was taken from a woman aged 30 to 39 with Graves disease. This specimen consisted of peripheral blood mononuclear cells (PBMCs), obtained at new diagnosis, from a patient treated with antithyroid drugs. The CDR3, as DNA: TGTGCCACCAGTGAACAGAGCGGGAGCTCCTACAATGAGCAGTTCTTC. As protein: CATSEQSGSSYNEQFF.